These 5 T cell receptor beta chains were all obtained from the same sample, sequenced in a study of PD-1 blockade in classical Hodgkin lymphoma. The protocol was immunoSEQ multiplex PCR, while the TCRdb copy is restricted to in-frame clones and leaves out a portion. Among 100,000 or so clones, 90% were seen once, and the ten largest hold approximately 2.9%. The time point is: cycle 4 day 1 (C4D1), after more than 5 weeks of nivolumab. All patients experienced relapse after autologous stem cell transplantation, and brentuximab vedotin exposure was variable. Sequenced material: peripheral blood mononuclear cells (PBMCs), taken before the fourth cycle of nivolumab. Receptor source: a human donor with classical Hodgkin lymphoma.

This clone was found once. The V gene is TRBV27, the J gene TRBJ2-3, with 7 bases matching TRBD2. Trimming took 5 bases from V and 3 from J; bases not matched to a gene: 8. Germline V CDR1 and CDR2: MNHEY, SMNVEV (reference sequence). The CDR3 length is 15 residues. CDR3 region: CASSALAVYTDTQYF. CDR3 DNA sequence: TGTGCCAGCAGTGCCCTAGCGGTCTATACAGATACGCAGTATTTT.

The chain carries TRBV7-8 and TRBJ2-2, with TRBD2 matching 11 bases. Per germline, CDR1 SGHVS and CDR2 FQNEAQ. V gave up 5 bases and J gave up 2 bases; unmatched junction bases: 4. The CDR3 spans 16 residues. The CDR3 sequence: CASSNGTSGNTGELFF. The CDR3 nucleotides read TGTGCCAGCAGCAACGGGACTAGCGGAAACACCGGGGAGCTGTTTTTT.

This clone is a singleton in its sample. The chain joins TRBV6-4 to TRBJ1-6, with D unclear. Germline CDR1 is MRHNA and CDR2 is SNTAGT. V lost 2 bases and J 3 bases, leaving 5 bases between the germline ends. The CDR3 is 14 amino acids. The CDR3 sequence: CASSDGFYNSPLHF. DNA of the CDR3: TGTGCCAGCAGTGACGGGTTCTATAATTCACCCCTCCACTTT.

V usage is TRBV7-2 and J usage is TRBJ2-3; D remains ambiguous. In germline, CDR1 is SGHTA, CDR2 FQGNSA. The CDR3 contains 14 residues. Trimming took 7 bases from V and 0 from J, leaving 11 bases between them. Here the CDR3 DNA reads TGTGCCAGCACCACTACCTCTAGCACAGATACGCAGTATTTT. Its protein is CASTTTSSTDTQYF.

The chain joins TRBV10-2 to TRBJ2-1; 9 nucleotides line up with TRBD1. The CDR3 length is 15 residues. Germline V gives CDR1 WSHSY, CDR2 SAAADI. V lost 6 bases and J lost 12; bases outside the gene matches: 15. CDR3 residues: CASSPTGTGFVGQFF. The CDR3 DNA sequence: TGCGCCAGCAGCCCGACCGGGACAGGGTTCGTTGGGCAGTTCTTC.